This TCR beta chain was found in a study of blood T cells in healthy people across ages. Study-level information: About one barcoded TCR beta cDNA was captured per two T cells.

The study, taken as a whole, reports: Getting older went along with TCR beta diversity per million T cells dropping roughly linearly. More naive CD4+ cells and higher diversity were found in long-lived than in aged donors.

A second roughly 7 to 12 cycle PCR used barcoded and J-beta primers. Each cDNA molecule was tagged by a template-switch adaptor that had 12 random nucleotides. TCRdb re-called the 5' RACE reads through MiXCR, storing one row per CDR3 protein. This sample carries 600,000 to 850,000 distinct CDR3 sequences, approximately 43% of them seen once, and the ten largest clones take 20% to 25%. Points on this clonotype: Its antigen is not known.

Sequencing was performed on blood. The TCR comes from a woman aged 60-75 years in good health.

The chain's CDR3 is CASSLVRGPLNTEAFF. The CDR3 DNA sequence: TGCGCCAGCAGCTTGGTAAGGGGGCCCCTGAACACTGAAGCTTTCTTT. The gene calls are TRBV5-1 and TRBJ1-1; 7 bases are shared with TRBD1. The V segment lost 0 bases and the J segment 0 bases; nucleotides outside the gene matches: 5. Germline V lookup: CDR1 SGHRS, CDR2 YFSETQ. The CDR3 loop spans 16 amino acids.